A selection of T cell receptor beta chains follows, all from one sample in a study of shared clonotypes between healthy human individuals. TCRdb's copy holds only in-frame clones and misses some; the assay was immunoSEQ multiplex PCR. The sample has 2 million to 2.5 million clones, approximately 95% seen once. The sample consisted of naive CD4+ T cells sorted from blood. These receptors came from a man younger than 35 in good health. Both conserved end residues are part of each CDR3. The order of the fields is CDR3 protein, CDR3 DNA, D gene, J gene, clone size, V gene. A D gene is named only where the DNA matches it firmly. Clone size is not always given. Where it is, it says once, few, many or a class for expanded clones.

CASSYPGTAGEQYF TGTGCCAGCAGCTACCCGGGGACAGCAGGAGAGCAGTACTTC TRBD1 TRBJ2-7 NA TRBV5-4
CASSLVRLAISYTF TGTGCCAGCAGCTTAGTGCGGTTGGCAATCAGCTACACCTTC NA TRBJ1-2 NA TRBV11-3
CASSSTGGGSNEQFF TGTGCCAGCAGCTCTACGGGGGGCGGGTCCAATGAGCAGTTCTTC NA TRBJ2-1 NA TRBV5-4
CACRQDYEQYF TGTGCCTGTCGACAGGACTACGAGCAGTACTTC NA TRBJ2-7 NA TRBV30
CASSPMAGLETQYF TGCGCCAGCAGCCCCATGGCCGGGCTGGAGACCCAGTACTTC NA TRBJ2-5 NA TRBV5-1
CASSPTTSGRTDTQYF TGTGCCAGCAGCCCCACAACTTCGGGCCGCACAGATACGCAGTATTTT NA TRBJ2-3 NA TRBV7-2
CASSGELNTEAFF TGTGCCAGCAGTGGGGAGTTGAACACTGAAGCTTTCTTT NA TRBJ1-1 NA TRBV6-1
CACRGLAGYEQYF TGTGCGTGCCGGGGACTAGCGGGCTACGAGCAGTACTTC TRBD2 TRBJ2-7 NA TRBV11-2
CASSPDRVAEQYF TGTGCCAGCAGCCCCGACAGGGTCGCCGAGCAGTACTTC TRBD1 TRBJ2-7 once TRBV11-2
CAISGPRTGGFDEQYF TGTGCCATCAGTGGCCCGCGGACAGGGGGCTTCGACGAGCAGTACTTC TRBD1 TRBJ2-7 NA TRBV10-3
CASSPPKVTGFGYTF TGTGCCAGCAGTCCCCCAAAAGTTACAGGGTTTGGCTACACCTTC NA TRBJ1-2 NA TRBV2
CASSSITGGQSNQETQYF TGTGCCAGCAGCTCAATAACCGGGGGGCAGAGCAACCAAGAGACCCAGTACTTC NA TRBJ2-5 once TRBV7-9
CASSDPGLAFYEQYF TGTGCCAGCAGTGACCCGGGACTAGCTTTCTACGAGCAGTACTTC TRBD2 TRBJ2-7 NA TRBV28
CASKRRLADSSYEQYF TGTGCCAGCAAGCGTAGGCTAGCTGATAGCTCCTACGAGCAGTACTTC NA TRBJ2-7 NA TRBV2
CASSLDPLHTDTQYF TGTGCCAGCAGCTTAGATCCGCTCCACACAGATACGCAGTATTTT NA TRBJ2-3 NA TRBV7-8
CASSPGTGRYEQYF TGTGCCAGCAGCCCCGGGACAGGTCGCTACGAGCAGTACTTC TRBD1 TRBJ2-7 once TRBV7-2
CASSPDGSFYGYTF TGTGCCAGCTCACCGGACGGGAGCTTCTATGGCTACACCTTC NA TRBJ1-2 once TRBV18
CASSSTGAGSDTQYF TGTGCCAGCAGCTCGACAGGGGCTGGCTCAGATACGCAGTATTTT TRBD1 TRBJ2-3 NA TRBV7-9
CAISEPGQGAGYEQYF TGTGCCATCAGTGAGCCGGGACAGGGGGCCGGCTACGAGCAGTACTTC TRBD1 TRBJ2-7 NA TRBV10-3
CASSRTSQETQYF TGTGCCAGCAGCCGCACTAGTCAAGAGACCCAGTACTTC NA TRBJ2-5 once TRBV11-3
CASSEGQGRGYTF TGTGCCAGCAGTGAAGGGCAGGGAAGAGGCTACACCTTC NA TRBJ1-2 NA TRBV2
CAINLDREANEKLFF TGTGCCATCAATCTGGACAGGGAGGCTAATGAAAAACTGTTTTTT TRBD1 TRBJ1-4 NA TRBV10-3
CASSRIVGQGLSGYTF TGTGCCAGCAGCCGAATCGTGGGACAGGGTCTGAGCGGCTACACCTTC TRBD1 TRBJ1-2 NA TRBV11-2
CASSFRGAQPQHF TGTGCCAGCAGTTTTAGGGGGGCCCAGCCCCAGCATTTT NA TRBJ1-5 NA TRBV28
CASRDRPFYDEQYF TGCGCCAGCAGGGACCGTCCTTTTTACGACGAGCAGTACTTC NA TRBJ2-7 NA TRBV5-1
CASRSLGPNTGELFF TGTGCCAGCAGATCACTGGGCCCGAACACCGGGGAGCTGTTTTTT NA TRBJ2-2 NA TRBV27
CASSLTAAGGSQFF TGTGCCAGCAGCCTAACGGCAGCTGGGGGATCTCAGTTCTTC NA TRBJ2-1 once TRBV5-4
CSVGAGNYGYTF TGCAGCGTTGGGGCAGGCAACTATGGCTACACCTTC NA TRBJ1-2 NA TRBV29-1
CASSVSPSGNTIYF TGTGCCAGCAGCGTATCTCCCTCTGGAAACACCATATATTTT NA TRBJ1-3 NA TRBV9
CASSQVMGYEQYF TGTGCCAGCAGCCAAGTTATGGGGTACGAGCAGTACTTC NA TRBJ2-7 NA TRBV14
CASSPTGQGVIEQFF TGTGCCAGCAGTCCAACGGGACAGGGGGTTATTGAGCAGTTCTTC TRBD1 TRBJ2-1 NA TRBV2
CASSDLAPNGYTF TGTGCCAGCTCTGACCTAGCCCCGAATGGCTACACCTTC NA TRBJ1-2 NA TRBV19
CASTSSTDSLYNEQFF TGTGCCAGCACCTCGTCGACGGACTCCCTCTACAATGAGCAGTTCTTC NA TRBJ2-1 NA TRBV7-9
CASSTGGGSIGEQYF TGCGCCAGCAGCACTGGAGGCGGGAGTATTGGGGAGCAGTACTTC TRBD2 TRBJ2-7 NA TRBV5-1
CASPPGGGNQPQHF TGTGCCAGCCCCCCAGGGGGTGGCAATCAGCCCCAGCATTTT TRBD1 TRBJ1-5 NA TRBV7-6
CASSVRDRGYEQYF TGCGCCAGCAGCGTACGGGACAGGGGGTACGAGCAGTACTTC TRBD1 TRBJ2-7 NA TRBV4-1
CASSRTGHTETQYF TGCGCCAGCAGCAGGACAGGGCACACGGAGACCCAGTACTTC TRBD1 TRBJ2-5 NA TRBV5-1
CSVLPWDRGQTDTQYF TGCAGCGTCCTCCCGTGGGACAGGGGGCAAACAGATACGCAGTATTTT TRBD1 TRBJ2-3 NA TRBV29-1
CASSYERGSNQPQHF TGTGCCAGCAGTTACGAACGGGGTAGCAATCAGCCCCAGCATTTT NA TRBJ1-5 once TRBV7-2
CASSQVTGTRNTIYF TGCGCCAGCAGCCAAGTTACCGGGACACGGAACACCATATATTTT NA TRBJ1-3 NA TRBV4-3
CASSDLAETQYF TGTGCCAGCAGTGACTTAGCCGAGACCCAGTACTTC NA TRBJ2-5 once TRBV25-1
CASSIDRGTYNEQFF TGTGCCAGCAGCATAGACAGGGGGACCTACAATGAGCAGTTCTTC TRBD1 TRBJ2-1 NA TRBV7-9
CASSSTSGRHYEQYF TGTGCCAGCAGCTCCACTAGCGGGAGACACTACGAGCAGTACTTC TRBD2 TRBJ2-7 NA TRBV7-2
CASSFGGSQETQYF TGTGCCAGCAGCTTTGGCGGGAGTCAAGAGACCCAGTACTTC TRBD2 TRBJ2-5 NA TRBV7-2
CASSRGQSYEQYF TGTGCCAGCTCACGTGGACAGAGCTACGAGCAGTACTTC NA TRBJ2-7 NA TRBV18
CASSRTGGTGNTIYF TGTGCCAGCAGTAGAACAGGGGGAACAGGAAACACCATATATTTT TRBD1 TRBJ1-3 NA TRBV7-9
CASSLGGSSYNEQFF TGTGCCAGCAGCTTAGGAGGTTCCTCCTACAATGAGCAGTTCTTC NA TRBJ2-1 NA TRBV11-2
CASRVTGGYGYTF TGTGCCAGCAGAGTAACAGGGGGCTATGGCTACACCTTC TRBD1 TRBJ1-2 NA TRBV5-4
CASSPGTPPPLRF TGTGCCAGCAGTCCCGGGACCCCCCCACCCCTCCGCTTT NA TRBJ1-6 NA TRBV2
CASSIDELYGYTF TGTGCCAGTAGTATAGATGAGCTCTATGGCTACACCTTC NA TRBJ1-2 NA TRBV19